This passage covers 9 T cell receptor beta chains from one sample sequenced in a study of response to subunit inactivated influenza vaccine. TCRdb redid the calling of the RT-PCR reads with MiXCR, one entry per CDR3 protein. The profile covers roughly 500,000 distinct CDR3 sequences, with approximately 15% appearing a single time and around 3% taken by the ten largest. The sequences come from CD4+ T cells sorted from PBMCs, collected less than 30 months after vaccination. The source is a man aged 50-75 years who received an inactivated influenza vaccine.

V is TRBV20-1 and J is TRBJ2-4, with D unresolved. The CDR3 totals 16 residues. V gave up 0 bases and J gave up 1 base, with 13 bases separating them. Per the germline V gene, CDR1 is DFQATT and CDR2 is SNEGSKA (reference sequence). The chain's CDR3 is CSARDMAPVAKNIQYF. The CDR3 DNA reads TGCAGTGCTAGAGATATGGCCCCAGTTGCCAAAAACATTCAGTACTTC.

This clonotype appeared many times. This sequence joins TRBV12-3 or TRBV12-4 and TRBJ2-2, with 7 bases fitting TRBD2. This CDR3 has 16 amino acids. Trimming removed 6 bases from V and 0 bases from J; junction bases left unmatched: 7. In DNA, the CDR3 is TGTGCCAGCAGCATTTTTAGCGGGTCGAACACCGGGGAGCTGTTTTTT. Translation gives CASSIFSGSNTGELFF.

This clonotype was detected only a few times. The V and J genes are TRBV5-1 and TRBJ2-2; a possible D gene is TRBD1 (6 bases). The CDR3 length is 15 residues. V dropped 4 bases and J dropped 5 bases, with 15 bases sitting between them. CDR1 is SGHRS, CDR2 YFSETQ, per germline. In DNA form, the CDR3 reads TGCGCCAGCAGCAAAAACAGGGAAGGAACCGGGGAGCTGTTTTTT. This encodes CASSKNREGTGELFF.

In this sample, this clonotype turned up a few times. The V and J genes are TRBV7-9 and TRBJ2-2; D gene uncertain. The V gene's germline CDR1 is SEHNR and CDR2 FQNEAQ (reference sequence). This CDR3 is 17 amino acids long. Trimming left V 2 bases short and J 0 bases short, with 13 bases between. The CDR3 sequence: CASSLRVLIPNTGELFF. CDR3 coding DNA: TGTGCCAGCAGCTTAAGGGTCCTCATCCCGAACACCGGGGAGCTGTTTTTT.

This clonotype showed up many times. This sequence joins TRBV11-3 and TRBJ2-3, with D perhaps being TRBD1 or TRBD2 (5 bases each). The V end was cut by 5 bases, the J end by 9 bases, with 12 bases between. The CDR3 length is 12 residues. Per the germline V gene, CDR1 is SGHNT and CDR2 is YENEEA. This chain's CDR3 is CASSRDGSTQYF. DNA of the CDR3: TGTGCCAGCAGCAGGGACGGCAGCACGCAGTATTTT.

This clonotype was found a few times. This chain uses TRBV27 with TRBJ1-5; no reliable D call. Trimming pared 4 bases from V and 7 bases from J, leaving 8 bases between. The CDR3 has 12 residues. Germline lookup yields CDR1 MNHEY and CDR2 SMNVEV (reference sequence). In DNA, the CDR3 is TGTGCCAGCAGTTCTAAAGGGCAGCCCCAGCATTTT. It codes for CASSSKGQPQHF.

This chain links TRBV20-1 with TRBJ2-3, with 7 bases fitting TRBD2. Per the germline V gene, CDR1 is DFQATT and CDR2 is SNEGSKA (reference sequence). The CDR3 is made up of 15 amino acids. Trimming at V came to 2 bases and at J to 2 bases, leaving 7 bases not matched to a gene. CDR3 coding DNA: TGCAGTGCTAGAAAACCAGGACTAGTCACAGATACGCAGTATTTT. Protein product: CSARKPGLVTDTQYF.

This clonotype was detected ten times or more. The chain recombines TRBV20-1 with TRBJ2-3; D is tentatively TRBD1 or TRBD2 (6 bases each). CDR3 length equals 16 residues. V lost 6 bases, J lost 3 bases, and 22 bases lay in between. Germline lookup yields CDR1 DFQATT and CDR2 SNEGSKA (reference sequence). The CDR3 nucleotides are TGCAGTGCACCTCGACAGGCGGGGCGGGGTACAGATACGCAGTATTTT. Protein product: CSAPRQAGRGTDTQYF.

This clonotype has at least ten counts. The chain is built from TRBV7-2 and TRBJ2-1, with D possibly TRBD2 on 6 matching bases. Germline CDR1 reads SGHTA; CDR2 reads FQGNSA. Trimming left V 2 bases short and J 7 bases short, with 15 bases between. This CDR3 contains 15 residues. This chain's CDR3 is CASSLSGGMGNEQFF. The DNA for the CDR3 is TGTGCCAGCAGCTTATCGGGCGGGATGGGGAATGAGCAGTTCTTC.